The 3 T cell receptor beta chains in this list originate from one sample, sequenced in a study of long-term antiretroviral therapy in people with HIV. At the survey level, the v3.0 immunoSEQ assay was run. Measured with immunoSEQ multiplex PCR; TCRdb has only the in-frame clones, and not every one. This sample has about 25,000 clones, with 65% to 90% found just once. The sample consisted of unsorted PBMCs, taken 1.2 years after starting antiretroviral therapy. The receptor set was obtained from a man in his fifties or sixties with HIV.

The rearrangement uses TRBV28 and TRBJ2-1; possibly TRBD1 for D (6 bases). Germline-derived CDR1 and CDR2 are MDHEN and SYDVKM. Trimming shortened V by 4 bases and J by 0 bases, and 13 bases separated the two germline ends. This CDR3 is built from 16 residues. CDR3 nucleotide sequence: TGTGCCAGCAGTTCCCATGACAGGAACTCCTACAATGAGCAGTTCTTC. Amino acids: CASSSHDRNSYNEQFF. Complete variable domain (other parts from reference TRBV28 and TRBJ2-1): DVKVTQSSRYLVKRTGEKVFLECVQDMDHENMFWYRQDPGLGLRLIYFSYDVKMKEKGDIPEGYSVSREKKERFSLILESASTNQTSMYLCASSSHDRNSYNEQFFGPGTRLTVL.

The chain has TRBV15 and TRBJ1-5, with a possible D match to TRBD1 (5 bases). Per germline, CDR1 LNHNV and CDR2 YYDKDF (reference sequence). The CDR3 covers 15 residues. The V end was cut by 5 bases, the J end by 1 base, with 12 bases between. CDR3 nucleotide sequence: TGTGCCACCAGCCGTGACCGGGGGAGCAATCAGCCCCAGCATTTT. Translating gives CATSRDRGSNQPQHF.

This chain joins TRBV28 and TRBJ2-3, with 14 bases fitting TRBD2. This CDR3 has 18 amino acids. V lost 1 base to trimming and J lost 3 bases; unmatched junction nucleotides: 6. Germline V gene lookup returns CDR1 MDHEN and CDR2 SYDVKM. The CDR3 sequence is CASSLYGTSGGGTDTQYF. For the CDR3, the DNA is TGTGCCAGCAGTTTATACGGGACTAGCGGGGGCGGGACAGATACGCAGTATTTT.